This is a list of T cell receptor beta chains from one sample in a study of T cell responses to AZD1222 COVID-19 vaccine. Profiled with immunoSEQ multiplex PCR; TCRdb holds only in-frame clones, not every one. The table lists some 130,000 clones, approximately 90% of them singletons, with roughly 1.5% in the top ten. The material was peripheral blood, obtained on day 0 of AZD1222 vaccination. The source is an adult in good health. Both conserved end residues are part of each CDR3. The D gene is left open where the match is weak. Expanded clones are given a class, and other clones once, few, many or no size at all.

D gene	V gene	J gene	clone size	CDR3 protein	CDR3 DNA
NA	TRBV28	TRBJ2-5	NA	CASAFTLGLKGTQYF	TGTGCCAGCGCATTTACCCTGGGACTTAAGGGGACCCAGTACTTC
TRBD2	TRBV10-3	TRBJ2-7	NA	CAISEEETSGGSYEQYF	TGTGCCATCAGTGAAGAGGAGACTAGCGGGGGGAGCTACGAGCAGTACTTC
TRBD2	TRBV7-9	TRBJ2-7	NA	CASSRGLVDEQYF	TGTGCCAGCAGTCGGGGACTAGTCGACGAGCAGTACTTC
TRBD2	TRBV5-3	TRBJ2-7	NA	CARSLVAGGISYEQYF	TGTGCCAGAAGCTTGGTCGCGGGGGGAATCTCCTACGAGCAGTACTTC
NA	TRBV5-1	TRBJ1-4	NA	CASSRRATVGANEKLFF	TGCGCCAGCAGCAGAAGGGCGACAGTAGGAGCTAATGAAAAACTGTTTTTT
TRBD2	TRBV18	TRBJ2-2	NA	CASSPPSGGTGELFF	TGTGCCAGCTCACCACCTAGCGGGGGCACCGGGGAGCTGTTTTTT
NA	TRBV5-1	TRBJ2-7	NA	CASSLYGHPSYEQYF	TGCGCCAGCAGCTTGTACGGACACCCGTCCTACGAGCAGTACTTC
TRBD2	TRBV28	TRBJ2-1	once	CASELAGGSSYNEQFF	TGTGCCAGCGAGCTAGCGGGGGGAAGCTCCTACAATGAGCAGTTCTTC
TRBD1	TRBV19	TRBJ2-3	NA	CASSIDRGTDTQYF	TGTGCCAGTAGTATAGACAGGGGGACAGATACGCAGTATTTT
TRBD1	TRBV2	TRBJ1-2	NA	CASRDRANYGYTF	TGTGCCAGCAGGGACAGGGCTAACTATGGCTACACCTTC
TRBD2	TRBV19	TRBJ2-7	few	CASTGNGGEQYF	TGTGCCAGTACGGGGAACGGGGGGGAGCAGTACTTC
TRBD1	TRBV5-1	TRBJ1-2	once	CASSWGDSNYGYTF	TGCGCCAGCAGCTGGGGGGACAGTAACTATGGCTACACCTTC
NA	TRBV12-3/TRBV12-4	TRBJ1-5	NA	CASSFGGAQPQHF	TGTGCCAGCAGTTTTGGGGGCGCTCAGCCCCAGCATTTT
NA	TRBV7-2	TRBJ2-3	once	CASSLGGGSRNTQYF	TGTGCCAGCAGCTTAGGGGGGGGCTCCAGGAATACGCAGTATTTT
NA	TRBV2	TRBJ1-6	NA	CASTPDSIYNSPLHF	TGTGCCAGCACCCCGGACAGCATCTATAATTCACCCCTCCACTTT
NA	TRBV7-3	TRBJ1-2	few	CASSEGSSLSNYGYTF	TGTGCCAGCAGTGAGGGGTCGTCTTTGTCCAACTATGGCTACACCTTC
NA	TRBV29-1	TRBJ1-2	NA	CSSGLLLANYGYTF	TGCAGCTCGGGACTCTTATTAGCTAACTATGGCTACACCTTC
NA	TRBV10-1	TRBJ2-7	NA	CASSGGNSSYEQYF	TGCGCCAGCAGTGGGGGTAACAGCTCCTACGAGCAGTACTTC
TRBD2	TRBV11-2	TRBJ2-7	NA	CASSHGTSGGNYEQYF	TGTGCCAGCAGCCACGGGACTAGCGGGGGAAACTACGAGCAGTACTTC
NA	TRBV19	TRBJ1-4	NA	CASTQQGLYEKLFF	TGTGCCAGTACCCAACAGGGACTTTACGAAAAACTGTTTTTT
NA	TRBV2	TRBJ2-7	NA	CATTDRIGYEQYF	TGTGCCACCACAGACAGGATCGGTTACGAGCAGTACTTC
NA	TRBV5-6	TRBJ1-1	NA	CASSSITQSKNTEAFF	TGTGCCAGCAGCTCGATAACTCAAAGCAAAAACACTGAAGCTTTCTTT
NA	TRBV30	TRBJ1-3	NA	CAWSTGTPSSGNTIYF	TGTGCCTGGAGTACCGGGACACCAAGCTCTGGAAACACCATATATTTT
NA	TRBV12-2	TRBJ1-5	NA	CASRLRLPGQDYQPQHF	TGTGCAAGTCGCTTAAGACTGCCGGGACAGGACTATCAGCCCCAGCATTTT
NA	TRBV25-1	TRBJ2-3	NA	CASSFNTDTQYF	TGTGCCAGCAGTTTTAACACAGATACGCAGTATTTT
TRBD1	TRBV9	TRBJ2-2	NA	CASSVVGQGSTGELFF	TGTGCCAGCAGCGTAGTGGGACAGGGGAGCACCGGGGAGCTGTTTTTT
NA	TRBV27	TRBJ2-1	NA	CASSFRSGGRNEQFF	TGTGCCAGCAGTTTCCGCTCGGGGGGCCGTAATGAGCAGTTCTTC
NA	TRBV10-3	TRBJ2-7	NA	CVLNGWVYEQYF	TGTGTTCTGAACGGGTGGGTATACGAGCAGTACTTC
NA	TRBV4-2	TRBJ1-5	NA	CASSGQGYNQPQHF	TGTGCCAGCAGCGGTCAGGGATACAATCAGCCCCAGCATTTT
TRBD1	TRBV30	TRBJ2-5	NA	CAWSTGQGPETQYF	TGTGCCTGGAGTACGGGACAGGGGCCGGAGACCCAGTACTTC
NA	TRBV9	TRBJ1-2	NA	CASSPRLGGRGYTF	TGTGCCAGCAGCCCCCGACTTGGAGGCCGAGGCTACACCTTC